The 22 T cell receptor beta chains listed next were all sequenced from one sample in a study of blood T cell repertoires in COVID-19. TCRdb's copy holds only in-frame clones and misses some; the assay was immunoSEQ multiplex PCR. The sample yields tens of thousands of clones, 65% to 85% seen once. Specimen: peripheral blood. The receptor source for this set is a woman aged 60 to 75 with acute or convalescent COVID-19.

The chain links TRBV24-1 to TRBJ2-3, with 8 bases matching TRBD2. The CDR3 length is 14 residues. The ends lost 6 bases at V and 5 bases at J; junction bases unmatched: 6. Germline CDR1 reads KGHDR; CDR2 reads SFDVKD. CDR3 in DNA: TGTGCCACCAGTAGTAGCGGGGTTCGAGATACGCAGTATTTT. Translation gives CATSSSGVRDTQYF.

V is TRBV7-2 and J is TRBJ1-2; 7 bases align to TRBD1. Trimming removed 2 bases from V and 4 bases from J; junction bases left unmatched: 4. Per germline, CDR1 SGHTA and CDR2 FQGNSA. The CDR3 contains 14 residues. The CDR3 DNA reads TGTGCCAGCAGCTTAAATACAGGGGCCTATGGCTACACCTTC. Translated, it gives CASSLNTGAYGYTF. The variable domain in full, completed from reference TRBV7-2 and TRBJ1-2, reads GAGVSQSPSNKVTEKGKDVELRCDPISGHTALYWYRQSLGQGLEFLIYFQGNSAPDKSGLPSDRFSAERTGGSVSTLTIQRTQQEDSAVYLCASSLNTGAYGYTFGSGTRLTVV.

The chain is built from TRBV19 and TRBJ1-6, with TRBD1 identical over 7 bases. V trimming: 3 bases; J trimming: 4 bases; junction bases outside the gene matches: 6. CDR3 size: 16 residues. Germline loops: CDR1 LNHDA, CDR2 SQIVND (reference sequence). CDR3 bases: TGTGCCAGTAGTATGGGGACAGCCAGTTATAATTCACCCCTCCACTTT. It specifies CASSMGTASYNSPLHF.

CDR3 protein: CSAIDDRGDGNTIYF. CDR3 nucleotides: TGCAGTGCTATTGACGACAGGGGAGACGGAAACACCATATATTTT. J is TRBJ1-3 and V is TRBV20-1; 8 bases map to TRBD1. CDR1 is DFQATT and CDR2 is SNEGSKA in the germline V gene (reference sequence). V gave up 4 bases and J gave up 4 bases; unmatched junction bases: 9. This CDR3 is built from 15 residues.

This rearrangement joins TRBV14 to TRBJ2-5; 8 nucleotides align to TRBD1. V dropped 3 bases and J dropped 4; count of bases not matched to a gene: 7. This CDR3 is built from 15 residues. CDR1 SGHDN and CDR2 FVKESK come from the germline V gene. DNA for the CDR3: TGTGCCAGCAGCCATCAGACAGGGGTGGGAGAGACCCAGTACTTC. It specifies CASSHQTGVGETQYF.

The J gene is TRBJ1-6, the V gene TRBV6-4; D unclear. The V gene's germline CDR1 is MRHNA and CDR2 SNTAGT. The CDR3 runs 15 residues. Trimming removed 3 bases from V and 6 bases from J, with 12 bases in between. The CDR3 coding sequence is TGTGCCAGCAGTGAAGCGGGGAATGGTAATTCACCCCTCCACTTT. Its protein is CASSEAGNGNSPLHF.

The chain carries TRBV19 and TRBJ2-1, with TRBD2 matching 10 bases. This CDR3 is 17 amino acids long. Germline loops: CDR1 LNHDA, CDR2 SQIVND (reference sequence). Trimming removed 3 bases from V and 1 base from J; junction bases left unmatched: 6. The CDR3 sequence: CASSIVLAGVSYNEQFF. CDR3 nucleotides: TGTGCCAGTAGTATCGTGCTAGCGGGGGTATCCTACAATGAGCAGTTCTTC.

This chain connects TRBV20-1 to TRBJ1-1; D ambiguous. The CDR3 spans 11 residues. V dropped 6 bases and J dropped 1 base, with 6 bases sitting between them. Germline V lookup: CDR1 DFQATT, CDR2 SNEGSKA (reference sequence). The CDR3 sequence: CSAAENTEAFF. CDR3 DNA: TGCAGTGCGGCGGAGAACACTGAAGCTTTCTTT.

As DNA, the CDR3 is TGTGCCAGCAGCTTGCCAGGGGCCCAAGAGACCCAGTACTTC. It is translated as CASSLPGAQETQYF. The chain is built from TRBV5-4 and TRBJ2-5; D is possibly TRBD1 (6 bases). Germline assignment: CDR1 SGHNT and CDR2 YYREEE (reference sequence). CDR3 length: 14 residues. V was shortened by 1 base and J by 1 base, with 8 bases between the two germline ends. The variable domain in full, with the rest retrieved from reference TRBV5-4 and TRBJ2-5, is ETGVTQSPTHLIKTRGQQVTLRCSSQSGHNTVSWYQQALGQGPQFIFQYYREEENGRGNFPPRFSGLQFPNYSSELNVNALELDDSALYLCASSLPGAQETQYFGPGTRLLVL.

V usage is TRBV7-8 and J usage is TRBJ1-1; D not certain. V was clipped by 3 bases and J by 1 base, with 12 bases between them. The CDR3 consists of 15 residues. Germline V lookup: CDR1 SGHVS, CDR2 FQNEAQ. CDR3 protein: CASSFMPVPNTEAFF. CDR3 nucleotides: TGTGCCAGCAGCTTCATGCCGGTCCCGAACACTGAAGCTTTCTTT.

This clone has more than one count but fewer than ten. The rearrangement links TRBV2 to TRBJ1-1; perhaps TRBD1 as D (6 bases). This CDR3 contains 14 residues. CDR1 SNHLY and CDR2 FYNNEI come from the germline V gene. V lost 7 bases, J lost 0 bases, and 12 bases lay in between. The CDR3 DNA follows: TGTGCCAGCACCCGGACAGTAATGAACACTGAAGCTTTCTTT. Protein sequence: CASTRTVMNTEAFF.

This chain links TRBV19 with TRBJ1-5; D gene ambiguous. CDR3 length: 13 amino acids. Per germline, CDR1 LNHDA and CDR2 SQIVND (reference sequence). Trimming removed 3 bases from V and 3 bases from J, with 6 bases in between. As DNA, the CDR3 is TGTGCCAGTAGTATCAGTCCCAATCAGCCCCAGCATTTT. Protein sequence: CASSISPNQPQHF. The full variable domain, completed using reference TRBV19 and TRBJ1-5, is DGGITQSPKYLFRKEGQNVTLSCEQNLNHDAMYWYRQDPGQGLRLIYYSQIVNDFQKGDIAEGYSVSREKKESFPLTVTSAQKNPTAFYLCASSISPNQPQHFGDGTRLSIL.

The gene calls are TRBV6-6 and TRBJ1-2; D gene unclear. CDR1 and CDR2 (germline): MNHNY, SVGAGI (reference sequence). CDR3 length equals 16 residues. Trimming removed 6 bases at V and 1 base at J, with 18 bases between. The CDR3 loop is CASSHPLTQDNYGYTF. The DNA for the CDR3 is TGTGCCAGCAGCCACCCCCTTACCCAGGATAACTATGGCTACACCTTC.

For the CDR3, the DNA is TGCGCCAGCAGCACGGGACAGGGGAACACTGAAGCTTTCTTT. Amino acid sequence: CASSTGQGNTEAFF. The chain joins TRBV5-1 to TRBJ1-1, with 9 bases aligning to TRBD1. V was clipped by 4 bases and J by 1 base; unmatched bases: 2. The germline V gene has CDR1 SGHRS and CDR2 YFSETQ. The CDR3 loop spans 14 amino acids.

The chain carries TRBV11-1 and TRBJ1-1, with 7 positions matching TRBD1. CDR3 size: 14 residues. The germline CDR1 and CDR2 sequences are SGHAT and FQDESV (reference sequence). The trim removed 3 bases at V and 4 bases at J, leaving 5 bases unmatched. The CDR3 DNA sequence: TGTGCCAGCAGCTTTCGACAGGGCAGCACTGAAGCTTTCTTT. Translated, it gives CASSFRQGSTEAFF.

Concerning this clone itself: The same CDR3 also results from other DNA sequences found in this sample. The chain carries TRBV29-1 and TRBJ1-1; D not certain. In germline, CDR1 is SQVTM, CDR2 ANQGSEA. V was clipped by 3 bases and J by 1 base, with 9 bases between them. This CDR3 has 13 amino acids. The CDR3 DNA reads TGCAGCGTTGACGAATCGGGGAACACTGAAGCTTTCTTT. This gives the protein CSVDESGNTEAFF.

This clone appeared once. The V gene is TRBV5-1, the J gene TRBJ1-1; maybe TRBD1 (5 bases). V was cut by 0 bases and J by 6 bases, with 9 bases left in between. Per germline, CDR1 SGHRS and CDR2 YFSETQ. The CDR3 runs 13 residues. The CDR3 here is CASSLGDSAEAFF. In DNA, the CDR3 is TGCGCCAGCAGCTTGGGTGACAGCGCTGAAGCTTTCTTT.

The chain joins TRBV7-2 to TRBJ2-4; D ambiguous. Germline V CDR1 and CDR2: SGHTA, FQGNSA. V gave up 6 bases and J gave up 0 bases, with 12 bases separating them. The CDR3 has 15 residues. The CDR3 sequence is CASSQAGLAKNIQYF. Written as DNA, the CDR3 is TGTGCCAGCAGTCAGGCAGGTCTAGCCAAAAACATTCAGTACTTC.

The chain has TRBV7-7 and TRBJ2-2; 10 bases match TRBD1. CDR1 is SSHAT and CDR2 is FNYEAQ in the germline V gene (reference sequence). CDR3 size: 16 residues. Germline trimming cut 5 bases from V and 4 bases from J; bases unmatched to any gene: 7. The CDR3 DNA is TGTGCCAGCAGCCCGCTTGGACAGGGGGGCACCGGGGAGCTGTTTTTT. This gives the protein CASSPLGQGGTGELFF.

This clone appeared a single time. The CDR3 spells CASSLEGLRGGQPQHF. CDR3 bases: TGCGCCAGCAGCTTGGAAGGTCTCAGGGGCGGACAGCCCCAGCATTTT. V and J are TRBV5-1 and TRBJ1-5; tentatively, D is TRBD1 (6 bases). The germline V and J ends were trimmed by 0 bases and 7 bases, with 17 bases remaining between them. In germline, CDR1 is SGHRS, CDR2 YFSETQ. CDR3 length: 16 amino acids.

The chain links TRBV4-1 to TRBJ2-7; 9 nucleotides line up with TRBD1. The CDR3 spans 13 residues. The junction had 5 bases not matched to a gene; V was cut back by 6 bases and J by 5 bases. Germline CDR1 is MGHRA and CDR2 is YSYEKL. CDR3 region: CASSGTGRDEQYF. The CDR3 nucleotides read TGCGCCAGCAGTGGGACAGGGCGGGACGAGCAGTACTTC.

The chain recombines TRBV21-1 with TRBJ2-5; the listed D gene, TRBD1, was not tested against the DNA. TRBV21-1 is a recognized pseudogene. CDR3 size: 14 residues. In DNA, the CDR3 is TGTGCCAGCAGCAAAGAGGACAGTCAAGAGACCCAGTACTTC. It translates to CASSKEDSQETQYF.